The T cell receptor (beta chain) under discussion was sequenced for a study of molecular identifiers for immune sequencing clone quantification. The trim removed 6 bases at V and 2 bases at J, leaving 7 bases unmatched. The length of the CDR3 is 14 residues. From germline, CDR1 is LNHNV and CDR2 YYDKDF (reference sequence). Each CDR3 protein is one row after TCRdb ran MiXCR on the PCR reads. Of about 330,000 distinct CDR3 sequences listed, 24% were seen once; the top ten hold approximately 0.74%. The V call is TRBV15, the J call TRBJ2-7, with 7 positions matching TRBD2. The clonotype was recovered from a human donor in good health. Some libraries in this study had Jurkat cell RNA spiked in. Sequenced: naive CD8+ T cells from blood, with Jurkat cell RNA spiked in. The subset denotes: FACS-sorted CD8+CD4-CCR7+CD45RA+ naive T cells. DNA of the CDR3: TGTGCCACCAGTGGGGGGGTACGGACCTACGAGCAGTACTTC. Protein sequence: CATSGGVRTYEQYF.